Presented here are 18 T cell receptor beta chains from one specimen sequenced in a study of shared clonotypes between healthy human individuals. Measured with immunoSEQ multiplex PCR; TCRdb has only the in-frame clones, and not every one. The table includes under 2,000,000 clones, about 95% detected once. Positively selected for CCR7, the CD45RO-negative cells used as naive CD8 cells excluded terminally differentiated effector memory CD45RA+ cells. Sequencing used naive CD8+ T cells sorted from blood. These receptors originate from a man in his late teens or twenties in good health.

This clone was seen only once. The rearrangement uses TRBV4-1 and TRBJ1-1; D not certain. From germline, CDR1 is MGHRA and CDR2 YSYEKL. This CDR3 region has 13 residues. V dropped 0 bases and J dropped 6 bases, with 8 bases sitting between them. The DNA for the CDR3 is TGCGCCAGCAGCCAAGAGAGGTTTGCTGAAGCTTTCTTT. Encoded protein: CASSQERFAEAFF.

The sample holds one count of this clone. The chain is built from TRBV23-1 and TRBJ1-4; maybe TRBD1 (5 bases). TRBV23-1 is known as an ORF, though its function is uncertain. The CDR3 consists of 15 residues. The ends were cut back, 8 bases at V and 1 base at J, with 14 bases in the middle. The CDR3 nucleotides read TGCGCCAGCGTCCCCGGAGGGGAAACTAATGAAAAACTGTTTTTT. Protein sequence: CASVPGGETNEKLFF.

In this sample, this clone turned up a few times. The chain has TRBV29-1 and TRBJ1-2; 9 nucleotides line up with TRBD1. V shed 0 bases, J shed 5 bases, and the junction held 10 bases outside the gene matches. The germline gives CDR1 SQVTM, CDR2 ANQGSEA. The CDR3 spans 16 residues. The CDR3 sequence: CSVEDYADRGTYGYTF. DNA of the CDR3: TGCAGCGTTGAAGATTATGCTGACAGGGGGACTTATGGCTACACCTTC.

The J gene is TRBJ2-7, the V gene TRBV6-6; D tentatively fits TRBD1 or TRBD2 (5 bases each). CDR3 size: 14 residues. V was trimmed by 6 bases and J by 4 bases, leaving 16 bases between them. Germline V gene sequence: CDR1 MNHNY, CDR2 SVGAGI (reference sequence). CDR3 amino acids: CASSIEGIRYEQYF. The CDR3 DNA sequence: TGTGCCAGCAGCATAGAGGGGATAAGATACGAGCAGTACTTC.

This chain links TRBV9 with TRBJ2-7; D is possibly TRBD1 (5 bases). This CDR3 contains 13 residues. The V gene's germline CDR1 is SGDLS and CDR2 YYNGEE. Trimming removed 3 bases from V and 2 bases from J, with 9 bases in between. In nucleotides, the CDR3 is TGTGCCAGCAGCGCGGACACACCCTACGAGCAGTACTTC. It translates to CASSADTPYEQYF.

This clone appeared a single time. The J gene is TRBJ2-7, the V gene TRBV5-4, with 8 bases aligning to TRBD1. Germline V CDR1 and CDR2: SGHNT, YYREEE (reference sequence). After removal of 4 bases from V and 3 bases from J, the junction contained 3 bases not matched to a gene. The CDR3 extends over 13 amino acids. CDR3 bases: TGTGCCAGCAGCCAGGACAGGGTCTACGAGCAGTACTTC. Translated, it gives CASSQDRVYEQYF.

Comments on this clone: This sample includes further DNA sequences coding for the same CDR3. V and J are TRBV7-9 and TRBJ2-5, with D hard to call. The V and J ends lost 1 base and 2 bases respectively, with 5 bases between them. Germline CDR1 reads SEHNR; CDR2 reads FQNEAQ (reference sequence). The CDR3 extends over 13 amino acids. CDR3 loop: CASSLGSQETQYF. CDR3 nucleotide sequence: TGTGCCAGCAGCTTAGGATCTCAAGAGACCCAGTACTTC.

In DNA, the CDR3 is TGCGCCAGCAGCTGGGGGACAGGCGACTCCTACGAGCAGTACTTC. This gives the protein CASSWGTGDSYEQYF. The genes are TRBV5-1 and TRBJ2-7; TRBD1 matches at 8 bases. V dropped 3 bases and J dropped 0; count of bases not matched to a gene: 5. The CDR3 is 15 amino acids. Looked up from germline, CDR1 is SGHRS and CDR2 is YFSETQ.

This clone was counted between two and nine times. The CDR3 DNA follows: TGTGCCAGCGCAGCGTTACTAGTAGGAGATACGCAGTATTTT. Protein: CASAALLVGDTQYF. The chain is built from TRBV27 and TRBJ2-3, with D maybe TRBD2 (5 bases). This CDR3 comprises 14 residues. Germline V gene lookup returns CDR1 MNHEY and CDR2 SMNVEV (reference sequence). Trimming shortened V by 8 bases and J by 5 bases, and 17 bases separated the two germline ends.

This clone is a singleton in its sample. The chain joins TRBV7-2 to TRBJ2-7; perhaps D is TRBD1 or TRBD2 (5 bases each). Germline CDR1 SGHTA, CDR2 FQGNSA. This CDR3 contains 14 residues. V lost 2 bases to trimming and J lost 11 bases, with 19 bases between them. The chain's CDR3 is CASSLLIWGRTKYF. The DNA for the CDR3 is TGTGCCAGCAGCTTACTAATATGGGGACGGACAAAGTACTTC. Combining the CDR3 with reference TRBV7-2 and TRBJ2-7 gives the whole variable domain GAGVSQSPSNKVTEKGKDVELRCDPISGHTALYWYRQSLGQGLEFLIYFQGNSAPDKSGLPSDRFSAERTGGSVSTLTIQRTQQEDSAVYLCASSLLIWGRTKYFGPGTRLTVT.

This clone was detected once. The genes are TRBV9 and TRBJ2-5, with 9 positions matching TRBD2. Germline values: CDR1 SGDLS, CDR2 YYNGEE. This CDR3 comprises 15 residues. The J segment lost 1 base and the V segment lost 2 bases, leaving 3 bases of the junction unmatched. The CDR3 loop reads CASSVGGGVQETQYF. CDR3 bases: TGTGCCAGCAGCGTTGGCGGGGGGGTCCAAGAGACCCAGTACTTC.

With regard to this clone: The same CDR3 can be traced to other DNA sequences in this sample. This chain joins TRBV9 and TRBJ2-3; D uncertain. The V and J ends lost 0 bases and 0 bases respectively, with 8 bases between them. The CDR3 loop spans 15 amino acids. In germline, CDR1 is SGDLS, CDR2 YYNGEE. The CDR3 sequence is CASSVVGVSTDTQYF. DNA for the CDR3: TGTGCCAGCAGCGTAGTTGGTGTCAGCACAGATACGCAGTATTTT.

The V call is TRBV13, the J call TRBJ1-1; a possible D gene is TRBD1 (5 bases). V shed 5 bases and J shed 6 bases, with 13 bases lying between them. The CDR3 sequence is 13 residues long. Germline lookup yields CDR1 PRHDT and CDR2 FYEKMQ (reference sequence). The CDR3 nucleotides read TGTGCCAGCAGCGAAAGGGGCGCCTCTGAAGCTTTCTTT. It encodes CASSERGASEAFF. The variable domain in full, completed from reference TRBV13 and TRBJ1-1, reads AAGVIQSPRHLIKEKRETATLKCYPIPRHDTVYWYQQGPGQDPQFLISFYEKMQSDKGSIPDRFSAQQFSDYHSELNMSSLELGDSALYFCASSERGASEAFFGQGTRLTVV.

This clone was detected a few times. The V call is TRBV7-9, the J call TRBJ2-4, with no clear D. Germline CDR1 SEHNR, CDR2 FQNEAQ (reference sequence). V was trimmed by 4 bases and J by 8 bases, leaving 12 bases between them. This CDR3 has 13 residues. CDR3 bases: TGTGCCAGCAGCTCTGACTCCCGTCACATTCAGTACTTC. Protein: CASSSDSRHIQYF.

V and J are TRBV10-1 and TRBJ2-1; 8 bases are shared with TRBD2. The length of the CDR3 is 18 residues. V lost 0 bases and J lost 2; bases outside the gene matches: 9. In germline, CDR1 is WNHNN, CDR2 SYGVQD (reference sequence). This chain's CDR3 is CASSESSSGRGAYNEQFF. The CDR3 bases are TGCGCCAGCAGTGAGTCGTCGAGCGGGAGAGGGGCCTACAATGAGCAGTTCTTC.

CDR3 sequence reads: CAWSLGVMNTEAFF. CDR3 in DNA: TGTGCCTGGAGCCTAGGGGTCATGAACACTGAAGCTTTCTTT. The J gene is TRBJ1-1, the V gene TRBV30, with D tentatively TRBD1 (5 bases). V was pared by 3 bases and J by 0 bases, with 11 bases between. This CDR3 has 14 amino acids. Germline CDR1 is GTSNPN and CDR2 is SVGIG (reference sequence).

This chain connects TRBV28 to TRBJ2-7; 8 bases map to TRBD2. From germline, CDR1 is MDHEN and CDR2 SYDVKM. This CDR3 has 16 residues. V lost 3 bases to trimming and J lost 2 bases; unmatched junction nucleotides: 9. DNA for the CDR3: TGTGCCAGCAGTTTGAGCGGGAGCCCTAAAACCTACGAGCAGTACTTC. As protein: CASSLSGSPKTYEQYF. The complete variable domain, with remaining parts taken from reference TRBV28 and TRBJ2-7, reads DVKVTQSSRYLVKRTGEKVFLECVQDMDHENMFWYRQDPGLGLRLIYFSYDVKMKEKGDIPEGYSVSREKKERFSLILESASTNQTSMYLCASSLSGSPKTYEQYFGPGTRLTVT.

This chain joins TRBV6-5 and TRBJ2-1; no reliable D call. V lost 2 bases and J lost 5, with 1 base in between. The CDR3 covers 11 residues. CDR1 and CDR2 from the germline V gene are MNHEY and SVGAGI. The DNA of the CDR3 is TGTGCCAGCAGTTACAACAATGAGCAGTTCTTC. Translating it yields CASSYNNEQFF.